This T cell receptor beta chain was identified in a study of T cells in Graves' hyperthyroidism and ophthalmopathy (dated by TCRdb to the late 2010s). Regarding the research as a whole: To identify TCR V-J signatures that set the groups apart, the researchers used a discovery cohort of 90 to 100 patients, made up of roughly 45 with Graves' ophthalmopathy and some 55 with stable Graves' hyperthyroidism. After blood sampling, hyperthyroidism patients were treated with methimazole at a starting dose of 30 mg daily, and ophthalmopathy patients were treated with high-dose intravenous methylprednisolone. The paper reports TCR Vbeta CDR3 sequencing of approximately 140 peripheral blood samples: some 44 ophthalmopathy, about 75 hyperthyroidism and approximately 17 progressor patients. In about 6 Graves' hyperthyroidism patients, the study also compared T-cell repertoires from thyroid tissue with T-cell repertoires from blood. Prospective prediction of ophthalmopathy was tested in an independent validation cohort of some 19 hyperthyroidism patients and 17 patients who later progressed to ophthalmopathy. The 90 to 100 discovery patients were randomly split 7:3 into training and test sets. What the study reported, not specific to this receptor: Most expanded thyroid clonotypes (frequency above 0.001) were also detected in blood, a finding suggesting that blood repertoires may reflect thyroid immune responses. No statistical method was used to set the sample size in advance, and investigators knew the group allocation. A 13 V-J signature model separated ophthalmopathy from stable hyperthyroidism, with just over 85% sensitivity and around 84% specificity in cross-validation and 80%/75% in testing. In validation, progression to ophthalmopathy was predicted by the model with around 71% sensitivity and nearly 75% specificity, a median of approximately 6.5 months before onset.

On this clonotype: Its cognate antigen has yet to be identified. The germline gene is not matched at one end of the junction; a read error may be the cause.

Exclusion was applied to patients with uncontrolled infections, other autoimmune diseases, pregnancy or lactation. Diagnoses were established on the basis of clinical symptoms, serum thyroxine and TRAb, thyroid ultrasound, and orbital computed tomography. Total RNA was extracted with Trizol reagent, and quality was checked on an Agilent 2100 Bioanalyzer. The TCR beta CDR3 regions were amplified from the RNA transcripts. The TCR CDR3 was subjected to a first round of RT-PCR using the HTBI primer set and the Qiagen OneStep RT-PCR kit. The libraries were constructed in a second round of multiplex PCR and then size-selected and purified. Paired-end sequencing of the libraries was performed with 100 bp reads on an Illumina HiSeq2000. The authors' pipeline ran thus. SOAPnuke was used to process the raw data, throwing out any read that contained adapters or uncalled bases, had a mean Phred below 15, or lacked an exact constant-primer or identifier match. COPE v1.2.5 was used to merge the high-quality paired reads, and each unique nucleotide sequence was defined as a clonotype. Clonotypes were aligned to IMGT TRBV, TRBD and TRBJ reference segments using MiTCR v1.1. The analysis was restricted to V-J combinations with a frequency above 0.0001, which together covered roughly 99% of the repertoires. The TCS score was defined as F50 (clonal expansion) divided by E x V (chaos), with BLOSUM62-based TCRdist calculated between CDR3 peptides within each V-J. Welch's t-statistics and random forest reduced some 510 V-J features to under 15, which were used in a naive Bayes classifier (R e1071). Thyroid-blood repertoire similarity was quantified with the Morisita-Horn index. TCRdb applied fastp at Q25 and MiXCR to the public reads, then kept only in-frame beta chains. Rows are combined by CDR3 protein, so each entry shows the most common genes and DNA. For this entry, the V and J calls and clone size follow TCRdb and not the study's own pipeline. For this sample there are hundreds of thousands of distinct CDR3 sequences; less than 45% appear just once. The ten largest clones take up less than 9% of the sample.

Taken from cysteine to phenylalanine, the CDR3 has 11 residues. Of all the DNA, just the CDR3 is kept, 33 bases in frame from base 1. The germline V gene (reference sequence) provides CDR1 SEHNR and CDR2 FQNEAQ. Sequencing input: peripheral blood or thyroid tissue (not recorded which). The chain is encoded by TRBV7-9 joined to TRBJ2-7; the best D guess is TRBD2, with 7 bases matching. This clonotype was obtained from an adult man with Graves' disease, either hyperthyroidism or ophthalmopathy (not recorded which). The CDR3 protein: CASSWGGYWNF. The DNA sequence is given as TGTGCCAGCAGTTGGGGGGGCTATTGGAACTTC.